This TCR beta chain was obtained from a study of shared clonotypes between healthy human individuals. Study findings and constraints: Clonotype sharing levels among donors were expected to vary with sequencing depth. Naive subsets typically showed greater estimated richness than memory subsets.

Naive CD8 cells lacked CD45RO, underwent positive selection for CCR7 and left out terminally differentiated effector memory CD45RA+ cells. There were no recent acute infections or vaccinations among the donors, who were healthy HIV-negative adults. Regarding this clone: Antigen specificity is unknown.

Here immunoSEQ multiplex PCR was the method, and the copy in TCRdb shows in-frame clones only, minus some. The sample has about 2,100,000 clones, 85% to 95% seen once; the top ten hold 1.7%. Unmatched junction bases numbered 7, after V lost 5 bases and J lost 9 bases. Germline lookup yields CDR1 SEHNR and CDR2 FQNEAQ (reference sequence). The CDR3 consists of 12 residues. This rearrangement joins TRBV7-9 to TRBJ2-7; 7 nucleotides line up with TRBD1. The source material was naive CD8+ T cells from PBMCs. This sequence originates from a man between 18 and 29 years old in good health. Some clones in this sample may be carry-over from other donors' samples. The CDR3 DNA is TGTGCCAGCAGCCCGGACAGGACGGCGCAGTACTTC. Translated, it gives CASSPDRTAQYF.